The present T cell receptor (beta chain) was sequenced within a study of shared clonotypes between healthy human individuals. Sequencing used immunoSEQ multiplex PCR; TCRdb keeps in-frame clones, though not all of them. The sample consists of millions of clones, 85% to 95% of them appearing once. CDR1 and CDR2 (germline): LGHNA, YSLEER. V was trimmed by 1 base and J by 6 bases, leaving 13 bases between them. This CDR3 contains 15 residues. The rearrangement joins TRBV4-3 to TRBJ2-1, with D possibly matching TRBD1 (5 bases). The sequenced sample was naive CD4+ T cells sorted from blood. The subset is: CD45RA+ positively selected. The source is a man in his late teens or twenties in good health. CDR3 in DNA: TGCGCCAGCAGCCAAGCCAGGGTGGGCGGCAATGAGCAGTTCTTC. It encodes CASSQARVGGNEQFF.